Below are 18 T cell receptor beta chains sequenced from a single sample in a study of T-cell reconstitution after alpha-beta-depleted transplantation in children. A TCRbeta library incorporating unique molecular identifiers was prepared. TCRdb re-called the PCR reads through MiXCR, storing one row per CDR3 protein. The profile shows 500,000 to 600,000 distinct CDR3 sequences, about 16% of them singletons. The specimen was PBMCs from the stem cell graft donor, collected from the stem cell graft. Every receptor here comes from a human donor who donated a stem cell graft to a child with acute lymphoblastic leukemia.

This chain joins TRBV4-1 and TRBJ2-3, with 9 bases aligning to TRBD2. Germline CDR1 reads MGHRA; CDR2 reads YSYEKL. The junction had 8 bases not matched to a gene; V was cut back by 9 bases and J by 4 bases. This CDR3 is built from 14 residues. CDR3 in DNA: TGCGCCAGTCGAAAAGCGGGAGGAGCAGATACGCAGTATTTT. Amino acid sequence: CASRKAGGADTQYF.

This clonotype was recorded at least ten times. The chain recombines TRBV5-1 with TRBJ2-5; the D gene could be TRBD1 or TRBD2 (6 bases each). This CDR3 has 17 residues. Per germline, CDR1 SGHRS and CDR2 YFSETQ. Trimming shortened V by 2 bases and J by 4 bases, and 21 bases separated the two germline ends. CDR3 loop: CASSFLGGRTRGETQYF. CDR3 in DNA: TGCGCCAGCAGCTTCCTGGGGGGCAGAACAAGGGGAGAGACCCAGTACTTC. Looking up the rest from reference TRBV5-1 and TRBJ2-5 gives the full variable domain: KAGVTQTPRYLIKTRGQQVTLSCSPISGHRSVSWYQQTPGQGLQFLFEYFSETQRNKGNFPGRFSGRQFSNSRSEMNVSTLELGDSALYLCASSFLGGRTRGETQYFGPGTRLLVL.

The J gene is TRBJ2-1, the V gene TRBV29-1; TRBD2 might be the D (6 bases). The CDR3 sequence is 14 residues long. Germline V gene lookup returns CDR1 SQVTM and CDR2 ANQGSEA. The V end was cut by 7 bases, the J end by 6 bases, with 19 bases between. The CDR3 DNA reads as TGCAGCGCCCTTACGCGGGGCCCACGCAATGAGCAGTTCTTC. Its protein is CSALTRGPRNEQFF.

This clonotype was found a few times. The rearrangement joins TRBV20-1 to TRBJ2-7; unclear D gene. The germline gives CDR1 DFQATT, CDR2 SNEGSKA (reference sequence). This CDR3 has 15 amino acids. The germline V and J ends were trimmed by 5 bases and 6 bases, with 23 bases remaining between them. Here the CDR3 DNA reads TGCAGTGCTCTAGACGGTCGGTCGACCAGGAGCGAGCAGTACTTC. This encodes CSALDGRSTRSEQYF.

This clonotype came up a few times. This chain uses TRBV15 with TRBJ1-1; D unresolved. The CDR3 covers 13 residues. The germline V gene has CDR1 LNHNV and CDR2 YYDKDF (reference sequence). V lost 0 bases to trimming and J lost 6 bases, with 8 bases between them. CDR3 loop: CATSRDSAAEAFF. The CDR3 DNA sequence: TGTGCCACCAGCAGAGATTCCGCCGCTGAAGCTTTCTTT.

The chain uses TRBV12-3 or TRBV12-4 and TRBJ1-1, with 9 bases fitting TRBD1. The CDR3 runs to 15 residues. The V gene end was trimmed by 5 bases and the J gene end by 4 bases; junction bases not matched to a gene: 8. The CDR3 coding sequence is TGTGCCAGCAGTATTCGACAGGGGGTCGGCACTGAAGCTTTCTTT. Encoded protein: CASSIRQGVGTEAFF.

This clonotype was counted many times. The chain combines TRBV20-1 with TRBJ2-1, with a weak D call TRBD2 (5 bases). Between the trimmed V and J ends, which lost 3 bases and 5 bases, there was a span of 11 bases. From germline, CDR1 is DFQATT and CDR2 SNEGSKA (reference sequence). The CDR3 has 13 residues. CDR3 loop: CSASRGYNNEQFF. CDR3 coding DNA: TGCAGTGCTAGTCGCGGGTATAACAATGAGCAGTTCTTC.

This clonotype came up a few times. The rearrangement links TRBV7-8 to TRBJ2-7; D remains ambiguous. Per germline, CDR1 SGHVS and CDR2 FQNEAQ. Trimming removed 1 base from V and 4 bases from J, with 8 bases in between. The CDR3 length is 13 residues. The CDR3 loop reads CASSLERPYEQYF. CDR3 nucleotides: TGTGCCAGCAGCTTAGAGAGACCGTACGAGCAGTACTTC.

This clonotype was counted only a few times. The rearrangement joins TRBV10-3 to TRBJ1-2; D remains unclear. The ends were cut back, 6 bases at V and 4 bases at J, with 21 bases in the middle. Germline V CDR1 and CDR2: ENHRY, SYGVKD. The CDR3 is made up of 16 amino acids. The CDR3 is CAIRDRSNVSVYGYTF. CDR3 coding DNA: TGTGCCATCAGAGATAGGAGTAATGTTAGTGTCTATGGCTACACCTTC.

This clonotype was seen a handful of times. The chain carries TRBV5-1 and TRBJ2-1; 8 bases fit TRBD1. This CDR3 has 14 residues. CDR1 is SGHRS, CDR2 YFSETQ, per germline. V dropped 1 base and J dropped 8; count of bases not matched to a gene: 5. The CDR3 region is CASSLRLTGDEQFF. In DNA, the CDR3 is TGCGCCAGCAGCTTGAGGCTGACAGGGGATGAGCAGTTCTTC.

This clonotype was seen a few times. V is TRBV29-1 and J is TRBJ2-1, with TRBD2 matching over 7 bases. The V gene's germline CDR1 is SQVTM and CDR2 ANQGSEA. CDR3 length equals 16 residues. Trimming at V came to 0 bases and at J to 0 bases, leaving 5 bases not matched to a gene. CDR3 in DNA: TGCAGCGTTGAAGATCGGGGAGGGAGCTCCTACAATGAGCAGTTCTTC. It yields the protein CSVEDRGGSSYNEQFF.

This rearrangement joins TRBV7-3 to TRBJ2-3, with 10 bases lining up with TRBD2. With 1 base clipped from V and 5 bases from J, the junction kept 6 bases outside the gene matches. CDR1 and CDR2 (germline): SGHTA, FQGTGA. The CDR3 contains 16 residues. The CDR3, as DNA: TGTGCCAGCAGCTTAAGAGCGGCTAGCGGGAGAGATACGCAGTATTTT. Residues: CASSLRAASGRDTQYF.

The table lists this clonotype with many counts. The V and J genes are TRBV29-1 and TRBJ1-2; TRBD1 matches 9 bases. With 6 bases clipped from V and 7 bases from J, the junction kept 6 bases outside the gene matches. This CDR3 comprises 12 residues. The germline V gene encodes CDR1 SQVTM and CDR2 ANQGSEA. In DNA, the CDR3 is TGCAGCGTCTCCGGGACAGGGAGTGGCTACACCTTC. Amino acid sequence: CSVSGTGSGYTF.

This chain joins TRBV5-1 and TRBJ1-2, with unresolved D. The V end was cut by 4 bases, the J end by 8 bases, with 15 bases between. Germline assignment: CDR1 SGHRS and CDR2 YFSETQ. The CDR3 consists of 13 residues. The DNA for the CDR3 is TGCGCCAGCAGCAGCGGGCTATCTGACGGCTACACCTTC. It encodes CASSSGLSDGYTF.

The rearrangement joins TRBV30 to TRBJ1-2; TRBD1 aligns across 10 bases. Trimming removed 0 bases from V and 5 bases from J; junction bases left unmatched: 6. CDR3 length: 15 residues. CDR1 and CDR2 from the germline V gene are GTSNPN and SVGIG (reference sequence). The chain's CDR3 is CAWSVPGQGPYGYTF. Here the CDR3 DNA reads TGTGCCTGGAGTGTCCCGGGACAGGGGCCTTATGGCTACACCTTC.

This sequence joins TRBV9 and TRBJ1-1; TRBD1 is a possible D gene (6 bases). Germline V gene data show CDR1 as SGDLS and CDR2 as YYNGEE. V was pared by 4 bases and J by 8 bases, with 15 bases between. There are 13 residues in the CDR3. The CDR3 DNA sequence: TGTGCCAGCAGCCTAGGGGCAGGGGCAGAAGCTTTCTTT. Amino acid sequence: CASSLGAGAEAFF.

This clonotype appeared a few times. The genes are TRBV12-3 or TRBV12-4 and TRBJ2-6; D call uncertain. Deletions cut 8 bases from V and 0 bases from J, with 11 bases between. CDR3 length: 15 amino acids. In DNA, the CDR3 is TGTGCCAGCCTCTTGGAAGACTCTGGGGCCAACGTCCTGACTTTC. It specifies CASLLEDSGANVLTF.

The V gene is TRBV11-1, the J gene TRBJ2-1; 11 nucleotides match TRBD2. The V segment lost 0 bases and the J segment 5 bases; nucleotides outside the gene matches: 6. CDR1 SGHAT and CDR2 FQDESV come from the germline V gene (reference sequence). The CDR3 contains 17 residues. The CDR3 DNA is TGTGCCAGCAGCTTAGCCGGGACTAGCGGACCACACAATGAGCAGTTCTTC. Its protein product is CASSLAGTSGPHNEQFF.